The present T cell receptor (beta chain) was sequenced within a study of spatial heterogeneity in lung cancer. Between the trimmed V and J ends, which lost 1 base and 9 bases, there was a span of 15 bases. The CDR3 spans 14 residues. As to time point: sample taken at primary tumor resection. TCRdb reprocessed the 5' RACE reads with MiXCR, giving one entry per CDR3 protein. The data contain 25,000 to 30,000 distinct CDR3 sequences, about 7.1% of them singletons. This clonotype was observed many times. Its cognate antigen is unknown. Whole-study results and caveats: Tumoral mutation counts were tracked by counts of expanded intratumoral alpha and beta TCRs.

V and J are TRBV12-3 or TRBV12-4 and TRBJ2-5; possibly TRBD1 or TRBD2 for D (5 bases each). The source of this sequence is a male donor with early-stage non-small cell lung cancer. The sequenced sample was lung tumor tissue, obtained at surgery. This CDR3 reads CASSLEAQGVSQYF. The CDR3 bases are TGTGCCAGCAGTTTAGAGGCGCAGGGAGTGTCCCAGTACTTC.